This T cell receptor (beta chain) comes out of a study of blood T cell repertoires in COVID-19. The overall study: Both acute and convalescent COVID-19 samples were obtained from the United States, Italy and Spain. The analysed material was cDNA or gDNA that came from T cells, B-cell-depleted T cells, or PBMCs.

CDR1 SGHRS and CDR2 YFSETQ come from the germline V gene. This CDR3 is 15 amino acids long. V gave up 0 bases and J gave up 4 bases; unmatched junction bases: 5. How the authors handled the data: Nucleated cell counts were estimated from reference gene primer amplification. Sequencing used immunoSEQ multiplex PCR; TCRdb keeps in-frame clones, though not all of them. V and J calls and clone size are copied from that table; D and trimming were computed from the DNA. The table records under 250,000 clones, roughly 80% of them present only once. In this sample, this clone turned up once. This rearrangement joins TRBV5-1 to TRBJ1-1; 8 bases are a match to TRBD1. The sequence was collected from an elderly man with acute or convalescent COVID-19. Material for sequencing was peripheral blood. In nucleotides, the CDR3 is TGCGCCAGCAGCTTGGCGGCAGGGGGCCTCACTGAAGCTTTCTTT. Protein sequence: CASSLAAGGLTEAFF.